These T cell receptor beta chains were read from a single sample in a study of technical replicates of blood from a few donors. Here immunoSEQ multiplex PCR was the method, and the copy in TCRdb shows in-frame clones only, minus some. This table has around 92,000 clones, around 95% appearing once. The sample taken for sequencing was T cells isolated from PBMCs. The receptors come from a human donor in good health. Both conserved end residues are part of each CDR3. The D gene is left open where the match is weak. Clone size is given for some rows only: seen once, a few or many times, or a class if the clone is expanded.

d_gene	abundance	v_gene	j_gene	CDR3nt	CDR3aa
TRBD1	few	TRBV13	TRBJ1-2	TGTGCCAGCAGTAGTACCGGGACAGGGAACTATGGCTACACCTTC	CASSSTGTGNYGYTF
TRBD1	-	TRBV4-1	TRBJ2-1	TGCGCCAGCAGCCAAGATCCAGGACAGGGGGTCCGCAATGAGCAGTTCTTC	CASSQDPGQGVRNEQFF
TRBD1	-	TRBV19	TRBJ1-1	TGTGCCAGCGCCAGGAATGGACAGGGACCATGGGGCACTGAAGCTTTCTTT	CASARNGQGPWGTEAFF
TRBD1	once	TRBV30	TRBJ1-5	TGTGCCTTCTCGACAGGGAGGATAGCTGGGGGCAATCAGCCCCAGCATTTT	CAFSTGRIAGGNQPQHF
TRBD1	-	TRBV19	TRBJ2-1	TGTGCCAGTAGTAGTGGACAGGGGAACAATGAGCAGTTCTTC	CASSSGQGNNEQFF
-	-	TRBV5-1	TRBJ1-4	TGCGCCAGCAGCCCGGCCCGAGGTGGTCAAGCAACTAATGAAAAACTGTTTTTT	CASSPARGGQATNEKLFF
-	-	TRBV2	TRBJ1-4	TGTGCCAGCAGTGTGGGGGGAACTAATGAAAAACTGTTTTTT	CASSVGGTNEKLFF
-	-	TRBV19	TRBJ1-1	TGTGCCAGTAGCCTCAACAGGAACACTGAAGCTTTCTTT	CASSLNRNTEAFF
TRBD1	-	TRBV28	TRBJ2-7	TGTGCCAGCAGTTTATCGGGACAGGGGTCCTACGAGCAGTACTTC	CASSLSGQGSYEQYF
TRBD1	-	TRBV5-1	TRBJ2-7	TGCGCCAGCAGAGGGGTGACAGGGGGCGACGAGCAGTACTTC	CASRGVTGGDEQYF